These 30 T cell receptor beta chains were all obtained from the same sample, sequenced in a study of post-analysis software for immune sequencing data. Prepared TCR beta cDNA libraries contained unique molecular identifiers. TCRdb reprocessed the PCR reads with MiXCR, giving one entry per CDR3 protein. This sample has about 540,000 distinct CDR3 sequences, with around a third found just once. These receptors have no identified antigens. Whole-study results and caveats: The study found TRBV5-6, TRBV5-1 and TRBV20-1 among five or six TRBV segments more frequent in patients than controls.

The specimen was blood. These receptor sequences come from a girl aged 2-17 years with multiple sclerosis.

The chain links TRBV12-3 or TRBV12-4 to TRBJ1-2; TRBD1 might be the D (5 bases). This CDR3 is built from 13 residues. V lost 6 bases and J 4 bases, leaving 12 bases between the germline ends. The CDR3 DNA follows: TGTGCCAGCAGACAACAGGCGGCCTATGGCTACACCTTC. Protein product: CASRQQAAYGYTF.

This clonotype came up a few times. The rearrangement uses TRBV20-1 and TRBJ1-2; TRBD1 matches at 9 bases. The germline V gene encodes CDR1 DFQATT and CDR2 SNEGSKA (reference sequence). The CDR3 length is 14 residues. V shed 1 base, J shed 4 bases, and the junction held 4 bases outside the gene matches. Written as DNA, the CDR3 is TGCAGTGCTAGAGGAACAGGGGGCAGCTATGGCTACACCTTC. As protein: CSARGTGGSYGYTF.

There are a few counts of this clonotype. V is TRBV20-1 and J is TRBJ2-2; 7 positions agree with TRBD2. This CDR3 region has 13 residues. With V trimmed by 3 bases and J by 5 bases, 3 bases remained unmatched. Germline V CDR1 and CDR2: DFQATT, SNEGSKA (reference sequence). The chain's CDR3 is CSARDGGTGELFF. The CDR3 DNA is TGCAGTGCTAGGGACGGGGGGACCGGGGAGCTGTTTTTT.

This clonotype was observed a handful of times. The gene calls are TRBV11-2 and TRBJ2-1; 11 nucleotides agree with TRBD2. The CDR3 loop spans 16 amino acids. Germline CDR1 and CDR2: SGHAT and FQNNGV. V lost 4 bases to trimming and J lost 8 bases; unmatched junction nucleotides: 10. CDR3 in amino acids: CASSWTTSGVYDEQFF. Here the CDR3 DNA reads TGTGCCAGCAGCTGGACGACTAGCGGGGTTTACGATGAGCAGTTCTTC. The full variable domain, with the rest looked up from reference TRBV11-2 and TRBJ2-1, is EAGVAQSPRYKIIEKRQSVAFWCNPISGHATLYWYQQILGQGPKLLIQFQNNGVVDDSQLPKDRFSAERLKGVDSTLKIQPAKLEDSAVYLCASSWTTSGVYDEQFFGPGTRLTVL.

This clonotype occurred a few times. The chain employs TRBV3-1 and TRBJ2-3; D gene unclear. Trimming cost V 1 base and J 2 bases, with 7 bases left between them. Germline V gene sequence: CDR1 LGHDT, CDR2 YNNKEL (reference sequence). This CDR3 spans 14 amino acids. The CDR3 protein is CASSQGTLTDTQYF. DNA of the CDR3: TGTGCCAGCAGCCAAGGTACCCTCACAGATACGCAGTATTTT.

The CDR3 DNA reads as TGCAGTGCTAGTTGGGACTCGGGAATCGACGAGCAGTACTTC. Its protein is CSASWDSGIDEQYF. The chain recombines TRBV20-1 with TRBJ2-7; possible D gene TRBD2, 6 bases. The V gene lost 3 bases and the J gene lost 5 bases, with 17 bases spanning the gap. Germline values: CDR1 DFQATT, CDR2 SNEGSKA (reference sequence). The CDR3 spans 14 residues.

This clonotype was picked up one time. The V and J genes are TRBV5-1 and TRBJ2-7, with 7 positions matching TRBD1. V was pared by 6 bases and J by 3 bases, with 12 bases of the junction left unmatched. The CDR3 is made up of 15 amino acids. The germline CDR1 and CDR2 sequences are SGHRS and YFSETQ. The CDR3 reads CASNSSGTDYYEQYF. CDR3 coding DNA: TGCGCCAGCAACTCGTCCGGGACAGACTACTACGAGCAGTACTTC.

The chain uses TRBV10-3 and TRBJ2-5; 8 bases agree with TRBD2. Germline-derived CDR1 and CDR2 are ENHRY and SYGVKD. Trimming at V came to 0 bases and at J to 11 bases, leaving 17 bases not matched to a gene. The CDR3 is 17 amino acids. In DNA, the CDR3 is TGTGCCATCAGTGAGTCCGCGGGGGGCAGGGGTCTGGATGAGCAGTACTTC. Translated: CAISESAGGRGLDEQYF.

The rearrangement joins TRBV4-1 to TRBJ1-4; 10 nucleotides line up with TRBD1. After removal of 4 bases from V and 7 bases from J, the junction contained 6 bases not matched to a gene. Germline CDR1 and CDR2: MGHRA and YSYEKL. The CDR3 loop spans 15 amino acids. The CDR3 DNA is TGCGCCAGCAGCCCGACCGGGACAGGGGTTGAAAAACTGTTTTTT. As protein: CASSPTGTGVEKLFF.

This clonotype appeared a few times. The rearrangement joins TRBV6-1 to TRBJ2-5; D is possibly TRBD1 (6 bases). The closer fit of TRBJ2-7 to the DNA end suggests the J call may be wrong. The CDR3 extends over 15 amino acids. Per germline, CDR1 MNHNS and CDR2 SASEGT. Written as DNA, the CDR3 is TGTGCCAGCAGTCCCCGTTGGGGGCTAGGCCCCGAGCAGTACTTC. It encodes CASSPRWGLGPEQYF.

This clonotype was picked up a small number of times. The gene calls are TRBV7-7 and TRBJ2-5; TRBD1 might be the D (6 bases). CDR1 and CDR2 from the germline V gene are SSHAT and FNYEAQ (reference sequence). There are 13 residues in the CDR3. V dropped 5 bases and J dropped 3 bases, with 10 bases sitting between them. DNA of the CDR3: TGTGCCAGCAGCGCCTGGACAGAAGAGACCCAGTACTTC. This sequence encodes CASSAWTEETQYF.

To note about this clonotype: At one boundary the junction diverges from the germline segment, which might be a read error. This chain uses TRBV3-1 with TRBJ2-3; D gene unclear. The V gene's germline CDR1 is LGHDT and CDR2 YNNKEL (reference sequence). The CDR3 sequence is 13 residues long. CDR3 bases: TGTGCCGGCAGCCAGGAAACGGTAAAAACGCAGTATTTT. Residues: CAGSQETVKTQYF.

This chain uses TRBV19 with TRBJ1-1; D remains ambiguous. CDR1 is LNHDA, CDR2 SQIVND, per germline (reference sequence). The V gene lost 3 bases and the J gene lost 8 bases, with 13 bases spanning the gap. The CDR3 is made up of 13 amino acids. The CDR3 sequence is CASSILGPLEAFF. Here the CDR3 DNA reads TGTGCCAGTAGTATTCTAGGGCCTTTGGAAGCTTTCTTT.

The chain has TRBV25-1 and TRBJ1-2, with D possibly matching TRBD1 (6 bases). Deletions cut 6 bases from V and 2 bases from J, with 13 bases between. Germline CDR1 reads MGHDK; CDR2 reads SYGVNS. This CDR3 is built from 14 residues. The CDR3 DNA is TGTGCCAGCAGGGAAAATGGACAGAACTATGGCTACACCTTC. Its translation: CASRENGQNYGYTF.

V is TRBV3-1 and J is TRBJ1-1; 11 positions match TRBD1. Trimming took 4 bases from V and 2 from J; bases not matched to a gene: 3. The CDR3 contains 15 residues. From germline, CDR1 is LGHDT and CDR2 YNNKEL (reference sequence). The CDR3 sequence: CASSRGTGGNTEAFF. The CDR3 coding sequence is TGTGCCAGCAGCCGCGGGACAGGGGGTAACACTGAAGCTTTCTTT. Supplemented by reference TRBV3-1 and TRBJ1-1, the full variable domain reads DTAVSQTPKYLVTQMGNDKSIKCEQNLGHDTMYWYKQDSKKFLKIMFSYNNKELIINETVPNRFSPKSPDKAHLNLHINSLELGDSAVYFCASSRGTGGNTEAFFGQGTRLTVV.

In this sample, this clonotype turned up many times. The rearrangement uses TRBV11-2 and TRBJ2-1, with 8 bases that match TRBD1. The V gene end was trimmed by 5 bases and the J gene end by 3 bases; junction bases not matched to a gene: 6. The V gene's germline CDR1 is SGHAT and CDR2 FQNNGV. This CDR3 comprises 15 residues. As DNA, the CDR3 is TGTGCCAGCAGCCCGGACAGGGTTAACTACAATGAGCAGTTCTTC. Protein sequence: CASSPDRVNYNEQFF.

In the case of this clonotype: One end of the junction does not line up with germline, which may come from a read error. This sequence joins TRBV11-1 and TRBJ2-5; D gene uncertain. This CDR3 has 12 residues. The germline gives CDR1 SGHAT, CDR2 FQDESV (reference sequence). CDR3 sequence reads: CASSLDQGTQYF. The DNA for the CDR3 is TGTGCCAGCAGCTTGGACCAAGGGACCCAGTACTTC. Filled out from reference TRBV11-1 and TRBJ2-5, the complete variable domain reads EAEVAQSPRYKITEKSQAVAFWCDPISGHATLYWYRQILGQGPELLVQFQDESVVDDSQLPKDRFSAERLKGVDSTLKIQPAELGDSAMYLCASSLDQGTQYFGPGTRLLVL.

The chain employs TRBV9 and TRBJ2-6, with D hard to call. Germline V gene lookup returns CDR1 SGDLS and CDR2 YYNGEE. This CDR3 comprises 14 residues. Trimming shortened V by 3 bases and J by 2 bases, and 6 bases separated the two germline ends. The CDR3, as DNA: TGTGCCAGCAGCGCGTTTACTGGGGCCAACGTCCTGACTTTC. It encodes CASSAFTGANVLTF.

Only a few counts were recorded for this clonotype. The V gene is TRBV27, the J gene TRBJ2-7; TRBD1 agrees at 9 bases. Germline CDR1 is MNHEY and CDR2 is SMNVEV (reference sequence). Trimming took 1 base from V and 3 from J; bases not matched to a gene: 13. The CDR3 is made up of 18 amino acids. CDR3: CASSLYYRLDRGVYEQYF. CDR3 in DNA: TGTGCCAGCAGTTTATATTATCGGCTGGACAGGGGTGTCTACGAGCAGTACTTC.

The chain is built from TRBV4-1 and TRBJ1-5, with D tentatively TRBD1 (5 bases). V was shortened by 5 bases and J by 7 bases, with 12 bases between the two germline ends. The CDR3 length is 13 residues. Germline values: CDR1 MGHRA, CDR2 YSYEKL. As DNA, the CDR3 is TGCGCCAGCAGCTCAGACAGCCTACAGCCCCAGCATTTT. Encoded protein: CASSSDSLQPQHF.

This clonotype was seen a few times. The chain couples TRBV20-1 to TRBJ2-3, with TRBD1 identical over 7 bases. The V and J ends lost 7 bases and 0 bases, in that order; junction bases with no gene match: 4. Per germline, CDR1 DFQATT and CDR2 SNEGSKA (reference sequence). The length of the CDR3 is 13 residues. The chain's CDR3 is CSGRDSSTDTQYF. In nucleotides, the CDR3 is TGCAGTGGCCGGGACAGTAGCACAGATACGCAGTATTTT.

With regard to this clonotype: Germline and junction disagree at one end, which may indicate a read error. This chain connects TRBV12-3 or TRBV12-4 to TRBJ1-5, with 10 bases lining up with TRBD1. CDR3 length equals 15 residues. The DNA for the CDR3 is TGTACCAGCAGTCCCGGACAGGGGGTAAATCAGCCCCAGCATTTT. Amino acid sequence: CTSSPGQGVNQPQHF.

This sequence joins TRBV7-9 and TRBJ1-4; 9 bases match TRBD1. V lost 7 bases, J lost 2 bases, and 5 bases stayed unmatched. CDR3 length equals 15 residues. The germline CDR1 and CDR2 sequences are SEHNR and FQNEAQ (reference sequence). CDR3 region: CASTGTGNTNEKLFF. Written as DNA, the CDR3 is TGTGCCAGCACCGGGACAGGGAACACTAATGAAAAACTGTTTTTT.

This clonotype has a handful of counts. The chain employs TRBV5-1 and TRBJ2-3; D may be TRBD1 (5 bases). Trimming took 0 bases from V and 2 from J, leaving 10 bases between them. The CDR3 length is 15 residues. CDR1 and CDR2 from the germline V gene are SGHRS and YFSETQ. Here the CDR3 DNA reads TGCGCCAGCAGCTTGGTTGGCAGGGTCACAGATACGCAGTATTTT. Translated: CASSLVGRVTDTQYF.

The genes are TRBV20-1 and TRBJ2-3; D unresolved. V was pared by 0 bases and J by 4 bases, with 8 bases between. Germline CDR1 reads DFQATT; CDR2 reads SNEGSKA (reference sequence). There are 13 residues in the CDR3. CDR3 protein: CSARDRRADTQYF. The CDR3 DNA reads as TGCAGTGCTAGAGATCGTCGGGCAGATACGCAGTATTTT.

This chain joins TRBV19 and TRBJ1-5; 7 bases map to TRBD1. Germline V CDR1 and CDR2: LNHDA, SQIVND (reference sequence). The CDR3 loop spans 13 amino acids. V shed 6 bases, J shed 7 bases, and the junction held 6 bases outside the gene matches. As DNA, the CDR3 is TGTGCCAGTAGCAACAGGGGACGGCAGCCCCAGCATTTT. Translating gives CASSNRGRQPQHF.

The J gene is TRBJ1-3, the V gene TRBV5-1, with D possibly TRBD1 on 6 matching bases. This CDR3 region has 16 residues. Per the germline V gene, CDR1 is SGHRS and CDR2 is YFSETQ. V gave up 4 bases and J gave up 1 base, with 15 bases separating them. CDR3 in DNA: TGCGCCAGCAGCACTCAGACAGGTCTGTCTGGAAACACCATATATTTT. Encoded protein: CASSTQTGLSGNTIYF.

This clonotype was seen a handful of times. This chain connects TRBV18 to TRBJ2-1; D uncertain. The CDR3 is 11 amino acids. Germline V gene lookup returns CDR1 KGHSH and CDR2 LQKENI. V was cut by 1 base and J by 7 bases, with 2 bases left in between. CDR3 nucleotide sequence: TGTGCCAGCTCACCACGGAATGAGCAGTTCTTC. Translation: CASSPRNEQFF. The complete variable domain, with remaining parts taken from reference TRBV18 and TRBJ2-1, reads NAGVMQNPRHLVRRRGQEARLRCSPMKGHSHVYWYRQLPEEGLKFMVYLQKENIIDESGMPKERFSAEFPKEGPSILRIQQVVRGDSAAYFCASSPRNEQFFGPGTRLTVL.

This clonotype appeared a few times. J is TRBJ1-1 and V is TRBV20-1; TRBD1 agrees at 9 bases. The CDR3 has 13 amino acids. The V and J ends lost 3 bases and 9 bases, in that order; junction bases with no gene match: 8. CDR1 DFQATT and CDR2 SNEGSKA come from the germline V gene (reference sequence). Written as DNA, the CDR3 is TGCAGTGCTAGGGTAATTGGGACAGGGCAAGCTTTCTTT. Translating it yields CSARVIGTGQAFF.

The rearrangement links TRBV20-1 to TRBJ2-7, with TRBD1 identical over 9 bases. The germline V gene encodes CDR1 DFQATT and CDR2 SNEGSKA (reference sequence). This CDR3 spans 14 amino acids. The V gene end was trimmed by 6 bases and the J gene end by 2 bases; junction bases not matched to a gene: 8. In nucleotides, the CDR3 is TGCAGTGCGGGGGACAGGGTCGGCGCCTACGAGCAGTACTTC. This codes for CSAGDRVGAYEQYF.